Reported below is one T cell receptor (beta chain). This specimen comes from a study of blood T cell repertoires in COVID-19. Overall study: Whether acute or convalescent, the COVID-19 samples came from the United States, Italy and Spain.

Per the study methods: Amplification of reference gene primers provided the estimated nucleated cell counts. Only in-frame clones appear in the TCRdb table, and some are missing; sequencing was by immunoSEQ multiplex PCR. The V and J calls and clone size come from that table; D and trimming were worked out from the DNA. The repertoire holds roughly 350,000 clones, with about nine tenths as singletons. Per germline, CDR1 LGHNT and CDR2 FRNRAP. Trimming cost V 4 bases and J 2 bases; bases outside gene matches: 10. The CDR3 totals 16 residues. The Seattle patients, enrolled during active infection, were followed longitudinally.

J is TRBJ1-1 and V is TRBV12-5; 7 positions match TRBD1. The TCR comes from a woman in her 70s with COVID-19, enrolled during active disease. Sequenced sample: peripheral blood. The CDR3 DNA follows: TGTGCTAGTGGTTGGGGTAGCCAGGGGGGAAACACTGAAGCTTTCTTT. This sequence encodes CASGWGSQGGNTEAFF.